These T cell receptor beta chains were read from a single sample in a study of early T cells in non-severe SARS-CoV-2 infection. TCRdb processed the 5' RACE reads anew with MiXCR; each CDR3 protein has one entry. This sample has 45,000 to 75,000 distinct CDR3 sequences, with 10% to 15% found just once. Sequencing used whole blood. The receptors stem from an adult who was a healthcare worker with PCR-confirmed SARS-CoV-2 infection or an uninfected control (not recorded which). CDR3s include the opening cysteine and the closing phenylalanine or tryptophan. Fields, in order: clone size, D gene, J gene, V gene, CDR3 DNA, CDR3 protein. The D gene is left open where the match is weak. Rows give clone size only sometimes, using once, few, many, or a class for an expanded clone.

. | TRBD2 | TRBJ2-7 | TRBV25-1 | TGTGCCAGCAGTGACCCCACTAGCGCCCCCGCCTACGAGCAGTACTTC | CASSDPTSAPAYEQYF
few | . | TRBJ2-7 | TRBV11-2 | TGTGCCAGCCGACGCCCGGGCGATTCCTCCTACGAGCAGTACTTC | CASRRPGDSSYEQYF
. | . | TRBJ2-3 | TRBV5-4 | TGTGCCAGCAGCTTATTCGGGGGCGCCAGAGTCACAGATACGCAGTATTTT | CASSLFGGARVTDTQYF
few | TRBD2 | TRBJ2-3 | TRBV7-6 | TGTGCCAGCAGTTCTCTAGCGGGGGGAACCACAGATACGCAGTATTTT | CASSSLAGGTTDTQYF
many | . | TRBJ1-4 | TRBV7-2 | TGTGCCAGCAGCTTTGGTGGGGGGGATGAAAAACTGTTTTTT | CASSFGGGDEKLFF
few | TRBD2 | TRBJ2-2 | TRBV3-1 | TGTGCCAGCAGCCCGGGACTAGTGACCGGGGAGCTGTTTTTT | CASSPGLVTGELFF
few | . | TRBJ2-1 | TRBV7-9 | TGTGCCAGCAGCTTGCAGGACGTTAGCTTCTTC | CASSLQDVSFF
. | . | TRBJ1-5 | TRBV28 | TGTGCCAGCACCGGCCGCAATCAGCCCCAGCATTTT | CASTGRNQPQHF
. | . | TRBJ2-1 | TRBV30 | TGTGCCTGGAGTATGACAGGGAGGAATGAGCAGTTCTTC | CAWSMTGRNEQFF
. | TRBD1 | TRBJ2-7 | TRBV28 | TGTGCCAGCAGTTTCTCTAGCGGACAGGGGGCTTGGGAGCAGTACTTC | CASSFSSGQGAWEQYF